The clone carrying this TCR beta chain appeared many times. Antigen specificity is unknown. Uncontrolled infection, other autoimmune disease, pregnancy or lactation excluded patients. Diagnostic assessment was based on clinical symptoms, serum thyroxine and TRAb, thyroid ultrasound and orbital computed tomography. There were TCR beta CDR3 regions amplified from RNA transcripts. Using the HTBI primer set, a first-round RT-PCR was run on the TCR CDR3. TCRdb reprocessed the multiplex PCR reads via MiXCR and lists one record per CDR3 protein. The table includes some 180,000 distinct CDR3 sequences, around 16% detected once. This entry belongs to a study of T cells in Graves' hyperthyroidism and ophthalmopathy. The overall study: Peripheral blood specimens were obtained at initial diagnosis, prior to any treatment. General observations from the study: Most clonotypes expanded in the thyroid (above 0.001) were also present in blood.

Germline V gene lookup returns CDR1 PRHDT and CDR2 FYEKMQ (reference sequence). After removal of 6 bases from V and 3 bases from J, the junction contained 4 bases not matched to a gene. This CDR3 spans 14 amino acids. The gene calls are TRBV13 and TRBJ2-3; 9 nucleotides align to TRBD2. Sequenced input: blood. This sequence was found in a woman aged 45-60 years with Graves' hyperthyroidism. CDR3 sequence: CASRRTSETDTQYF. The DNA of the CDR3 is TGTGCCAGCAGACGGACTAGCGAGACAGATACGCAGTATTTT.